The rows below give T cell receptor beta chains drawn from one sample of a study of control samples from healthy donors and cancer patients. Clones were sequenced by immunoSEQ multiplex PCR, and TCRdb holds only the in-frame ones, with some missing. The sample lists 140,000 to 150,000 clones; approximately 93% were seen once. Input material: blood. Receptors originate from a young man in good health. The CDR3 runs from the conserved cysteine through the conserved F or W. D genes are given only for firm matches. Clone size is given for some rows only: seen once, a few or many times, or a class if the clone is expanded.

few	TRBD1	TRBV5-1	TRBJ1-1	TGCGCCAGCAGCATAACAGGGGGCGCGACTGAAGCTTTCTTT	CASSITGGATEAFF
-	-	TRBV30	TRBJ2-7	TGTGCCTGGAGTCTAAAATACGAGCAGTACTTC	CAWSLKYEQYF
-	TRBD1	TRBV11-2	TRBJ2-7	TGTGCCAGCAGCTTACTAGGACAGGGGGCGAAAGAGCAGTACTTC	CASSLLGQGAKEQYF
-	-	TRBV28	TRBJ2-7	TGTGCCAGCAGTTTATCTCCCTACGAGCAGTACTTC	CASSLSPYEQYF
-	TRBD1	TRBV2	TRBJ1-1	TGTGCCAGCAGTGAAGGCCCCAGGGGGCCGGGCACTGAAGCTTTCTTT	CASSEGPRGPGTEAFF
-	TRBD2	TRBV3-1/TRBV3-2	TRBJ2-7	TGTGCCAGCAGCCTAGGACTAGCGGACGAGCAGTACTTC	CASSLGLADEQYF
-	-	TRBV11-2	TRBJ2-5	TGTGCCAGCTCCAAGCCAGCACTCCAAGAGACCCAGTACTTC	CASSKPALQETQYF
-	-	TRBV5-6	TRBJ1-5	TGTGCCAGCAGCTTGGTTTTTCAGCCCCAGCATTTT	CASSLVFQPQHF
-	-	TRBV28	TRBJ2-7	TGTGCCAGCAGTTTAACGAGGGCTGGGGAGCAGTACTTC	CASSLTRAGEQYF
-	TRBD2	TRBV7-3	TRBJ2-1	TGTGCCAGCAGCTTATCAGCTAGCGGGAAAAGTGAGCAGTTCTTC	CASSLSASGKSEQFF